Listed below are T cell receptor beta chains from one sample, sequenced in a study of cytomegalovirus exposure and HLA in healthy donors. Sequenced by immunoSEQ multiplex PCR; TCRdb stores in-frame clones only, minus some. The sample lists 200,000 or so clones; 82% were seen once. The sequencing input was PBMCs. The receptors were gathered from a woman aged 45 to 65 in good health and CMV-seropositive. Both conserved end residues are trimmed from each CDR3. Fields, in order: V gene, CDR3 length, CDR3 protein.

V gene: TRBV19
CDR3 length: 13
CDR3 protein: ASSRDRGGNQPQH

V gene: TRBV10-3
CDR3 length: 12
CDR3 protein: AISEAGLTDTQY

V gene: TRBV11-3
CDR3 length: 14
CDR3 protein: ASSLQSSGIYNEQF

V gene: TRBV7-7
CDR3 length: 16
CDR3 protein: ASSSRTGGFLNTGELF

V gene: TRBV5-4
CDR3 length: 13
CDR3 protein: ASSLPGQVPYGYT

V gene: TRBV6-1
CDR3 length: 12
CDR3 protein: ASSKQGAEETQY

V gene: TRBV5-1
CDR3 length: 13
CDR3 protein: ASSFSGSGTDTQY

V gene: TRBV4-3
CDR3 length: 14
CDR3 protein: ASSQGQPSPQETQY

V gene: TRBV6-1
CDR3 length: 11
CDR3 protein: ATRSNGNTEAF

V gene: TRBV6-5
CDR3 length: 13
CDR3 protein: ASRQGGAGANGLT

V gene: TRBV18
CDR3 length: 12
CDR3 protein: ASSPGQGDYEQY

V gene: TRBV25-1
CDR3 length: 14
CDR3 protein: ASRTPGGGSSTEQY

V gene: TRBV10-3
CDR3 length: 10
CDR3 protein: AISGPEETQY

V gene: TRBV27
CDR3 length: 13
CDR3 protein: ASSRTIDYPYEQY

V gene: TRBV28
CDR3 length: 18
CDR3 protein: ASSLWASGSKGVAKNSQY

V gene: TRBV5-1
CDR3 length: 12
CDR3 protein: ASSDDRETDTQY

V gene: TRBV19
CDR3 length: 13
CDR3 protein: ASSIEAERPDTQY

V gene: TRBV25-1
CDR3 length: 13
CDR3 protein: ASKDRGSHNSPLH

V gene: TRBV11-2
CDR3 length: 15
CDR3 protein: ASSFGTGFTGANVLT

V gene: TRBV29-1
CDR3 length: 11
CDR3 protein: SVEFPQGTEAF

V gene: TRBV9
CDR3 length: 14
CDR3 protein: ASSVGGQGATDTQY

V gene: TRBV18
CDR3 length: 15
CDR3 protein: ASSPLAASLHTDTQY

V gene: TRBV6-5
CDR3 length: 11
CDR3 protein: ASSSGTSDTQY

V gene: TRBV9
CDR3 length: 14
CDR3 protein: ASSIRETGLGNGYT

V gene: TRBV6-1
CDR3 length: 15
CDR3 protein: ASSDGQAGTYNSPLH

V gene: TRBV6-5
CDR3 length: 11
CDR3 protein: ATSQAGKYEQY

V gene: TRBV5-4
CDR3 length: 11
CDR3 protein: ASSRDMGNTIY

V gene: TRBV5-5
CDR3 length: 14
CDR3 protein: ASSLGLAGAVYEQY

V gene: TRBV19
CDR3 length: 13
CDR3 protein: ASSSTSGSINEQY

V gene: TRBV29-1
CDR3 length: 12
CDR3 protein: SVGQGTNTGELF

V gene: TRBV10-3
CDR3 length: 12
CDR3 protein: AISEGQASNEQF

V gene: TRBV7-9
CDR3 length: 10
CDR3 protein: SSSLLGPEQY